This TCR beta chain was observed in a study of cytomegalovirus exposure and HLA in healthy donors. About the research overall: Assignment to the Caucasian-associated ancestry cluster applied to around 82% of the approximately 380 genotyped donors.

The V gene lost 5 bases and the J gene lost 5 bases, with 13 bases spanning the gap. The CDR3 extends over 14 amino acids. In germline, CDR1 is LNHNV, CDR2 YYDKDF (reference sequence). PCR involved 60 Vbeta and 13 Jbeta primers. How the authors handled the data: Among the unique TCR beta chains that a later analysis counted, about 79 million in all, approximately 12 million were shared. The repertoire was sequenced with immunoSEQ multiplex PCR; TCRdb's copy has only in-frame clones and lacks some. That table supplies the V and J calls and clone size; D and trimming were determined from the DNA. The table lists roughly 190,000 clones, 70% to 80% of them singletons, with over 12% in the top ten. Study-wide points: The likely origin of a cluster of highly shared sequence variants was a sequencing artifact. Most TCR sequences were uncommon, yet certain public TCRs appeared in many donors.

As regards this clone: The antigen remains unidentified.

The chain links TRBV15 to TRBJ1-5, with D perhaps TRBD1 (6 bases). The material sequenced was PBMCs. The sequence was collected from a woman in her twenties or thirties in good health and CMV-seropositive. This chain's CDR3 is CATSLRDTYQPQHF. As DNA, the CDR3 is TGTGCCACCAGCCTCCGGGACACCTATCAGCCCCAGCATTTT.